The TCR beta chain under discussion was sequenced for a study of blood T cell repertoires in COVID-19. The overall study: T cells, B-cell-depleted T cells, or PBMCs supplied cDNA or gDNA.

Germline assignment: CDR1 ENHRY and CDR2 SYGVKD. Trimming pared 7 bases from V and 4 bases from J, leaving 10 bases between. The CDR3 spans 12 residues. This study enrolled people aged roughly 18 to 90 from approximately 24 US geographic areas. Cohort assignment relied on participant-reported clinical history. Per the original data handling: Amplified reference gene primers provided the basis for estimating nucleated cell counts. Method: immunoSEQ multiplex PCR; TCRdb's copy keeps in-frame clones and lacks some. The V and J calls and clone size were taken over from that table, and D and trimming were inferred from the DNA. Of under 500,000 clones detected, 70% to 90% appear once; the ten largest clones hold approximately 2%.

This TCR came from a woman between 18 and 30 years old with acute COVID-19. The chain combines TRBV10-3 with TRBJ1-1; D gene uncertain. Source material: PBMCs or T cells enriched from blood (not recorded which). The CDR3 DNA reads TGTGCCATCAAAAGGACTAGCACTGAAGCTTTCTTT. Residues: CAIKRTSTEAFF.